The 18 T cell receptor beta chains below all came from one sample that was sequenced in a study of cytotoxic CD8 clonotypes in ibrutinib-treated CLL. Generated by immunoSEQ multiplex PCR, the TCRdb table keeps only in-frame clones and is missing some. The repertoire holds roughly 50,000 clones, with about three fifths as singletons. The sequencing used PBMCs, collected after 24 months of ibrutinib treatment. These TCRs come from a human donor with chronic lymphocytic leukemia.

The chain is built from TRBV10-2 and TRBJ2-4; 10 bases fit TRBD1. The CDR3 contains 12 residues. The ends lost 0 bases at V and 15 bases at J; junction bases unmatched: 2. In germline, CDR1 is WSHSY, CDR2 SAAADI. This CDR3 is CASSESGDRGYF. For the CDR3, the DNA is TGCGCCAGCAGTGAGTCTGGGGACAGGGGGTACTTC.

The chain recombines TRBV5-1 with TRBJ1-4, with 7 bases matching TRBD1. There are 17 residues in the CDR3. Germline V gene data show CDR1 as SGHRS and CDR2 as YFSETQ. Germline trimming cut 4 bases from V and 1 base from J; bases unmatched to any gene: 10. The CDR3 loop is CASSNSSWTGTNEKLFF. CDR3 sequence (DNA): TGCGCCAGCAGCAATAGCTCCTGGACAGGAACTAATGAAAAACTGTTTTTT.

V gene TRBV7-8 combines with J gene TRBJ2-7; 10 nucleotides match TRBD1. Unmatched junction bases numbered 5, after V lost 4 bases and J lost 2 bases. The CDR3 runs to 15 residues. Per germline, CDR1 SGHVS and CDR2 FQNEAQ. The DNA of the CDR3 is TGTGCCAGCAGCTGGGGGACAGGGGAAACCTACGAGCAGTACTTC. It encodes CASSWGTGETYEQYF.

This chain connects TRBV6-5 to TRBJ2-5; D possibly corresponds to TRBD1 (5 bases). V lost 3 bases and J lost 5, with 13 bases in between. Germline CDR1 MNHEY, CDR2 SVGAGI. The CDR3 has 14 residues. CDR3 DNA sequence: TGTGCCAGCAGTTATGCAGGGCCTCGTGAGACCCAGTACTTC. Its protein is CASSYAGPRETQYF.

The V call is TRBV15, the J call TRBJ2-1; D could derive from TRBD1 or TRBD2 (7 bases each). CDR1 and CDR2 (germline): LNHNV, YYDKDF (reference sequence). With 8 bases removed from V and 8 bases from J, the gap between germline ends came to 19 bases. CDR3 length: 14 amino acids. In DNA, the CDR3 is TGTGCCACCCACCCTCAGGGGGGGGCACATGAGCAGTTCTTC. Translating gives CATHPQGGAHEQFF.

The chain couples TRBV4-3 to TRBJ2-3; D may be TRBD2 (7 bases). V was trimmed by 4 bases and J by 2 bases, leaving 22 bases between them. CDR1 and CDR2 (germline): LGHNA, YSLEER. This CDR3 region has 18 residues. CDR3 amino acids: CASSPRGAEGTFTDTQYF. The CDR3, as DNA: TGCGCCAGCAGCCCCCGGGGGGCCGAGGGAACGTTCACAGATACGCAGTATTTT.

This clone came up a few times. In DNA form, the CDR3 reads TGCGCCAGCAGCCAAGTCGGGCCAGGGGCGACCTTAGGCTATGGCTACACCTTC. It is translated as CASSQVGPGATLGYGYTF. V and J are TRBV4-1 and TRBJ1-2; D may be TRBD1 (6 bases). The CDR3 covers 18 residues. V lost 1 base, J lost 4 bases, and 22 bases lay in between. CDR1 and CDR2 (germline): MGHRA, YSYEKL.

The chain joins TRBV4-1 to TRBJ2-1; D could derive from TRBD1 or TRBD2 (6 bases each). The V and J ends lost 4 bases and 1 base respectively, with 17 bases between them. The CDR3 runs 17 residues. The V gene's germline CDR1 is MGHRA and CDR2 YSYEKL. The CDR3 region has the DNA TGCGCCAGCAGCCCTGTGATGGGGGGCCGGTCCTACAATGAGCAGTTCTTC. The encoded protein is CASSPVMGGRSYNEQFF.

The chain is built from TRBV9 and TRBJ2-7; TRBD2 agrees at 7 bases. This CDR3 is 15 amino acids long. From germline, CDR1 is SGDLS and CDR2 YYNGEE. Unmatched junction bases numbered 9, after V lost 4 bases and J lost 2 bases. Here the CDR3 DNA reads TGTGCCAGCAGCCCCCACGGGACTAACCCCTACGAGCAGTACTTC. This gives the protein CASSPHGTNPYEQYF.

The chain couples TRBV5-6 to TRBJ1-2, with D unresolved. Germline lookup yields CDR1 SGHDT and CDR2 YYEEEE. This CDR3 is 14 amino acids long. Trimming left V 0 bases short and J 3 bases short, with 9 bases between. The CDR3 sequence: CASSLGGNDYGYTF. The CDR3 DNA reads TGTGCCAGCAGCTTGGGGGGAAATGACTATGGCTACACCTTC.

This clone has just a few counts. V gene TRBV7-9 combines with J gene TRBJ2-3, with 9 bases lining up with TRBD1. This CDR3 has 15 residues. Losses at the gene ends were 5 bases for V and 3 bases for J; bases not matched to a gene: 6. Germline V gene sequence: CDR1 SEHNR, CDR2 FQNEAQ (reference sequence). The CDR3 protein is CASSPGTGWTDTQYF. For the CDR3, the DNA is TGTGCCAGCAGCCCCGGGACAGGGTGGACAGATACGCAGTATTTT.

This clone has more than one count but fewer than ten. The CDR3 protein is CASSDQGTSYGYTF. The CDR3 nucleotides are TGTGCCAGCAGTGACCAGGGGACGAGCTATGGCTACACCTTC. The gene calls are TRBV2 and TRBJ1-2, with D maybe TRBD1 (6 bases). The length of the CDR3 is 14 residues. From germline, CDR1 is SNHLY and CDR2 FYNNEI. Trimming took off 3 bases at V and 4 bases at J, with 12 bases between the two ends.

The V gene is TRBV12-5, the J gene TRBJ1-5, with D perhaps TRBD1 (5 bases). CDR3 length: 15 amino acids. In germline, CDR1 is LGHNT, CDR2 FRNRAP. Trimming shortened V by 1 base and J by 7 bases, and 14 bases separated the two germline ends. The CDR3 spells CASGLAAAGRQPQHF. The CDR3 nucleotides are TGTGCTAGTGGTTTGGCCGCTGCGGGGCGGCAGCCCCAGCATTTT. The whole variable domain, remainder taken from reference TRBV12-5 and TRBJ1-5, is DARVTQTPRHKVTEMGQEVTMRCQPILGHNTVFWYRQTMMQGLELLAYFRNRAPLDDSGMPKDRFSAEMPDATLATLKIQPSEPRDSAVYFCASGLAAAGRQPQHFGDGTRLSIL.

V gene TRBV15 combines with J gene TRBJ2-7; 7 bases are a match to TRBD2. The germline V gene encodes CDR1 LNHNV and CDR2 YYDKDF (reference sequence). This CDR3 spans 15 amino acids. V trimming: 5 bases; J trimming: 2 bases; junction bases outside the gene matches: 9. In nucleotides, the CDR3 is TGTGCCACCAGCGGCAAAGCGGGGAGAGCCTACGAGCAGTACTTC. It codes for CATSGKAGRAYEQYF.

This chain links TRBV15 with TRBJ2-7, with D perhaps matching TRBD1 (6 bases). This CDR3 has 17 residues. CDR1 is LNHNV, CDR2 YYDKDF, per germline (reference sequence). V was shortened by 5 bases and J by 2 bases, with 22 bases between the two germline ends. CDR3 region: CATSEKPRDTGAYEQYF. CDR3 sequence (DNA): TGTGCCACCAGCGAAAAGCCCCGGGACACTGGGGCCTACGAGCAGTACTTC.

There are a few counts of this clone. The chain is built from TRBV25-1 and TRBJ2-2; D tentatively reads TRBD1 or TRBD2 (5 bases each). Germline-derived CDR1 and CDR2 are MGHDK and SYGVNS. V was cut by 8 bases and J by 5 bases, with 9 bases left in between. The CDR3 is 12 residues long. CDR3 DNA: TGTGCCAGCGCCAGGGAGACCGGGGAGCTGTTTTTT. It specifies CASARETGELFF.

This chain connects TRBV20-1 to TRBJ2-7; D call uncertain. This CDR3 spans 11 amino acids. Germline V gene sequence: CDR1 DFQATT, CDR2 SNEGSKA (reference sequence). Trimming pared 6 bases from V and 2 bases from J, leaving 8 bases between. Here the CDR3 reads CSASSPYEQYF. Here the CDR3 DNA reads TGCAGTGCCAGCTCACCCTACGAGCAGTACTTC.

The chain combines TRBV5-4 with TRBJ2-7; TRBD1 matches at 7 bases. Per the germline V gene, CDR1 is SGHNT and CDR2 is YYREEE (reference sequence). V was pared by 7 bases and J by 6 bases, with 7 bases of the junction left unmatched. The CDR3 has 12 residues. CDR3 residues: CASSKGAFEQYF. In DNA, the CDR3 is TGTGCCAGCTCTAAGGGGGCATTCGAGCAGTACTTC.